This T cell receptor beta chain was obtained from a study of Ad26.COV2.S vaccination and SARS-CoV-2 variants. As for the study in general: The donor belonged to the COV1001 Ad26.COV2.S trial arm. Recipients of Ad26.COV2.S got it intramuscularly, once or twice 56 days apart.

This CDR3 is built from 16 residues. V trimming: 3 bases; J trimming: 3 bases; junction bases outside the gene matches: 9. Germline V gene sequence: CDR1 LNHDA, CDR2 SQIVND (reference sequence). Treatment in this sample: around 19 received Ad26.COV2.S at low or high dose, single or two shots; about 5 received placebo; per-sample allocation not given. Collection of samples fell on day 63 after the first vaccine or placebo injection. This person who donated was an adult of 18-55 years in Boston. The protocol was immunoSEQ multiplex PCR, while the TCRdb copy is restricted to in-frame clones and leaves out a portion. The table shows roughly 350,000 clones, with around 87% occurring only once.

The TCR was taken from a person between 18 and 60 years old who received the Ad26.COV2.S COVID-19 vaccine or a placebo. This specimen consisted of peripheral blood, obtained in a trial of Ad26.COV2.S vaccine versus placebo. The V gene is TRBV19, the J gene TRBJ1-2; 8 bases are a match to TRBD1. CDR3 sequence (DNA): TGTGCCAGTAGTATGATGGGGACAGGAACGGACTATGGCTACACCTTC. Protein: CASSMMGTGTDYGYTF.